The TCR beta chain described here comes from a study of Graves' ophthalmopathy and Graves' hyperthyroidism. Overall study: Sampling took place at initial diagnosis, with peripheral blood obtained before any treatment. General study findings and limits: Separation of ophthalmopathy from stable hyperthyroidism was achieved by a 13-signature model, at approximately 87% sensitivity and roughly 81% specificity.

Under 3 months in duration, the ophthalmopathy in affected donors had moderate-to-severe activity, CAS ≥3 and NOSPECS ≥4. Other autoimmune diseases, uncontrolled infections, pregnancy or lactation ruled patients out of participation. Germline lookup yields CDR1 LNHNV and CDR2 YYDKDF (reference sequence). V lost 0 bases to trimming and J lost 0 bases, with 8 bases between them. CDR3 length: 15 residues. Notes on this clonotype: Its target is unknown.

RNA transcripts served as template for amplifying TCR beta CDR3 sequences. An opening RT-PCR round employed HTBI primers and preceded a second-round multiplex PCR. TCRdb re-called the multiplex PCR reads through MiXCR, storing one row per CDR3 protein. In the table there are 220,000 or so distinct CDR3 sequences, about 22% of which are singletons. Input material: peripheral blood. The origin of this receptor is a woman in her 50s with Graves' ophthalmopathy. The chain uses TRBV15 and TRBJ1-1, with D unresolved. CDR3 sequence: CATSRDPVLNTEAFF. The CDR3, as DNA: TGTGCCACCAGCAGAGACCCCGTCCTGAACACTGAAGCTTTCTTT.